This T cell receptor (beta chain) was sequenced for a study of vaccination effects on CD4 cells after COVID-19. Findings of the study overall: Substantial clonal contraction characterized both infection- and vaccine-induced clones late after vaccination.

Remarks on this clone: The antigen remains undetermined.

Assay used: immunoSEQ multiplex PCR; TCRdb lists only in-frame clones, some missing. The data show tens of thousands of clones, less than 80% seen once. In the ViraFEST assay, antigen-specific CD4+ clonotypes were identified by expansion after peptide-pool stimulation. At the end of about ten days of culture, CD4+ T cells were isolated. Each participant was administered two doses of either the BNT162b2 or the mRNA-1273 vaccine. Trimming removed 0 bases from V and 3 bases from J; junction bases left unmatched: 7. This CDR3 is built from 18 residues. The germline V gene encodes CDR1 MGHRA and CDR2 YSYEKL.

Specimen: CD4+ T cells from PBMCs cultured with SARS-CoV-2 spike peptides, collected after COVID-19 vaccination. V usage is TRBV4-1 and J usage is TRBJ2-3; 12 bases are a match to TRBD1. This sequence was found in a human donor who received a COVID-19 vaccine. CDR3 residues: CASSQDPGTGGLTDTQYF. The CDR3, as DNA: TGCGCCAGCAGCCAAGATCCCGGGACAGGGGGCTTAACAGATACGCAGTATTTT.